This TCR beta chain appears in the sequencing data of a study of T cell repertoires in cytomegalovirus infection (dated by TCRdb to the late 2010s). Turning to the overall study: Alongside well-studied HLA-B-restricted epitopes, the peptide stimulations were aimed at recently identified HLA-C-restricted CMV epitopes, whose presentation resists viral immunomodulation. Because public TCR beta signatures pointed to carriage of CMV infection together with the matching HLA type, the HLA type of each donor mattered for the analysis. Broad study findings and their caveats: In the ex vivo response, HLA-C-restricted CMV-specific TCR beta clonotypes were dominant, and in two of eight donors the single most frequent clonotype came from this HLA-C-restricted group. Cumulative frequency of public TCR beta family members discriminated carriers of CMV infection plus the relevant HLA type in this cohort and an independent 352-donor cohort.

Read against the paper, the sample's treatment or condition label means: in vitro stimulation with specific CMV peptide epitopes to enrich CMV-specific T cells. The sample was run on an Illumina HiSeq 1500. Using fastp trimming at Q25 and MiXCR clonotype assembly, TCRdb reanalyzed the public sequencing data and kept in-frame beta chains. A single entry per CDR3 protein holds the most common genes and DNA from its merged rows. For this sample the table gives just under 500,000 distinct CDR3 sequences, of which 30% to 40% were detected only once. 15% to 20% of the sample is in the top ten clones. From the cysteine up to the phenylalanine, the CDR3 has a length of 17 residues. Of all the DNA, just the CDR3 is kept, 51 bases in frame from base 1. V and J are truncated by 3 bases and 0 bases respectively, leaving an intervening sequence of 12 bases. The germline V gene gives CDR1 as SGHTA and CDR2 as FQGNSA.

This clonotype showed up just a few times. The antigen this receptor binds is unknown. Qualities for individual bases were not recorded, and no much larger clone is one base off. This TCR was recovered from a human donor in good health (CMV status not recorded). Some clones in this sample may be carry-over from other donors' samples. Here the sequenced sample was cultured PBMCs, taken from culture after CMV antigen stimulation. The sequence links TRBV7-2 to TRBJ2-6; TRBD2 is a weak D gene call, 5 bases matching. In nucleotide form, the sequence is TGTGCCAGCAGCTTGGGCGGGCGGTTCTCTGGGGCCAACGTCCTGACTTTC. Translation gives CASSLGGRFSGANVLTF. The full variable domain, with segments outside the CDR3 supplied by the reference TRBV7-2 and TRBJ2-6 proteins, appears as GAGVSQSPSNKVTEKGKDVELRCDPISGHTALYWYRQSLGQGLEFLIYFQGNSAPDKSGLPSDRFSAERTGGSVSTLTIQRTQQEDSAVYLCASSLGGRFSGANVLTFGAGSRLTVL.